These 28 T cell receptor beta chains were all obtained from the same sample, sequenced in a study of shared clonotypes between healthy human individuals. Repertoires were generated with immunoSEQ multiplex PCR, while TCRdb's copy carries only in-frame clones and drops some. The sample lists 950,000 to 1,300,000 clones, approximately 76% occurring once. Sequences were obtained from memory CD4+ T cells sorted from blood. Noted subset: CD45RA-negative fraction. These receptors all come from a man in his late teens or twenties in good health.

The CDR3 bases are TGTGCCAGCAGCTTAAAGGGGCGGGGTGAGCAGTTCTTC. Residues: CASSLKGRGEQFF. The genes are TRBV7-9 and TRBJ2-1, with D possibly being TRBD2 (6 bases). In germline, CDR1 is SEHNR, CDR2 FQNEAQ (reference sequence). CDR3 length: 13 residues. Trimming took 2 bases from V and 9 from J, leaving 11 bases between them.

This rearrangement joins TRBV19 to TRBJ1-4, with TRBD1 matching over 9 bases. J gave up 8 bases and V 6 bases, and 4 bases lay outside the gene matches. From germline, CDR1 is LNHDA and CDR2 SQIVND (reference sequence). The length of the CDR3 is 13 residues. The CDR3 spells CASRGTGKEKLFF. CDR3 nucleotide sequence: TGTGCCAGTAGGGGGACAGGGAAGGAAAAACTGTTTTTT. The full variable domain, with the rest looked up from reference TRBV19 and TRBJ1-4, is DGGITQSPKYLFRKEGQNVTLSCEQNLNHDAMYWYRQDPGQGLRLIYYSQIVNDFQKGDIAEGYSVSREKKESFPLTVTSAQKNPTAFYLCASRGTGKEKLFFGSGTQLSVL.

The chain combines TRBV5-1 with TRBJ2-2; perhaps TRBD1 as D (6 bases). Germline V CDR1 and CDR2: SGHRS, YFSETQ. CDR3 length: 14 residues. V was cut by 0 bases and J by 6 bases, with 9 bases left in between. CDR3 coding DNA: TGCGCCAGCAGCTTGGGACAGGCGTCCGGGGAGCTGTTTTTT. Its translation is CASSLGQASGELFF.

The gene calls are TRBV2 and TRBJ2-7; the D is unclear. The V gene lost 5 bases and the J gene lost 9 bases, with 11 bases spanning the gap. Germline CDR1 and CDR2: SNHLY and FYNNEI. This CDR3 is built from 11 residues. CDR3 DNA: TGTGCCAGCAGTTTTTACGGTGGGCAGTACTTC. Translating gives CASSFYGGQYF.

CDR3 in DNA: TGTGCCAGCAGCTTAATACAGGGTGTCGGAGAGACCCAGTACTTC. It yields the protein CASSLIQGVGETQYF. V usage is TRBV11-2 and J usage is TRBJ2-5; possibly TRBD1 for D (6 bases). Trimming left V 2 bases short and J 4 bases short, with 14 bases between. CDR1 SGHAT and CDR2 FQNNGV come from the germline V gene. The CDR3 runs to 15 residues.

The chain has TRBV19 and TRBJ1-5; possibly TRBD1 for D (5 bases). Per germline, CDR1 LNHDA and CDR2 SQIVND (reference sequence). V was cut by 4 bases and J by 2 bases, with 15 bases left in between. The CDR3 has 16 residues. CDR3 in amino acids: CASSTTVQGGNQPQHF. The CDR3 nucleotides read TGTGCCAGTAGTACAACCGTCCAGGGAGGCAATCAGCCCCAGCATTTT.

This rearrangement joins TRBV29-1 to TRBJ2-3; a weak D match, TRBD1 (5 bases). Per the germline V gene, CDR1 is SQVTM and CDR2 is ANQGSEA. The CDR3 length is 12 residues. Trimming stripped 4 bases from V and 4 bases from J, with 9 bases between. The CDR3 reads CSVGQGADTQYF. The CDR3 DNA reads TGCAGCGTTGGGCAGGGCGCAGATACGCAGTATTTT.

This chain connects TRBV27 to TRBJ1-2, with no clear D. From germline, CDR1 is MNHEY and CDR2 SMNVEV (reference sequence). The CDR3 is made up of 13 amino acids. Trimming stripped 8 bases from V and 0 bases from J, with 10 bases between. The CDR3 bases are TGTGCCAGCTCAAAGGGCACTAACTATGGCTACACCTTC. Its protein product is CASSKGTNYGYTF.

This chain uses TRBV5-6 with TRBJ2-7, with TRBD1 identical over 7 bases. CDR1 is SGHDT, CDR2 YYEEEE, per germline. V lost 2 bases and J lost 5; bases outside the gene matches: 19. This CDR3 has 18 residues. The CDR3 sequence: CASSFGLGFKGAADEQYF. CDR3 in DNA: TGTGCCAGCAGCTTCGGTCTCGGATTTAAGGGGGCGGCCGACGAGCAGTACTTC.

V and J are TRBV11-2 and TRBJ2-5, with 8 nucleotides matching TRBD2. The V and J ends lost 0 bases and 4 bases, in that order; junction bases with no gene match: 7. Germline values: CDR1 SGHAT, CDR2 FQNNGV. The CDR3 extends over 16 amino acids. In DNA, the CDR3 is TGTGCCAGCAGCTTAGATCGGGGGGGGAGCGTAGAGACCCAGTACTTC. Residues: CASSLDRGGSVETQYF.

The chain links TRBV6-1 to TRBJ2-5, with TRBD1 matching 9 bases. The CDR3 contains 13 residues. CDR1 and CDR2 (germline): MNHNS, SASEGT. V trimming: 8 bases; J trimming: 2 bases; junction bases outside the gene matches: 3. The CDR3 sequence: CASGTGWQETQYF. In nucleotides, the CDR3 is TGTGCCAGCGGGACAGGGTGGCAAGAGACCCAGTACTTC.

Comments on this clone: Other DNA sequences in the same sample also yield this CDR3. This chain connects TRBV7-3 to TRBJ2-1; possible D gene TRBD1, 7 bases. Germline values: CDR1 SGHTA, CDR2 FQGTGA. CDR3 length: 15 residues. V was trimmed by 5 bases and J by 3 bases, leaving 14 bases between them. The CDR3 DNA sequence: TGTGCCAGCAGCCCCCGGAGGGACAGCTACAATGAGCAGTTCTTC. Protein: CASSPRRDSYNEQFF.

As for this clone: The germline gene is not matched at one end of the junction; a read error may be the cause. Other DNA sequences in this specimen translate into the identical CDR3. The gene calls are TRBV10-1 and TRBJ2-3, with a tentative D call TRBD1 (6 bases). Germline assignment: CDR1 WNHNN and CDR2 SYGVQD (reference sequence). The CDR3 sequence is 15 residues long. The DNA of the CDR3 is TGCGCTAGCAGTGACCCGGGCAGGGGCCCAGATACGCAGTATTTT. Its translation is CASSDPGRGPDTQYF.

The chain combines TRBV6-5 with TRBJ2-5; D perhaps matches TRBD1 (5 bases). CDR3 size: 13 residues. Trimming stripped 6 bases from V and 5 bases from J, with 13 bases between. Germline CDR1 MNHEY, CDR2 SVGAGI. In nucleotides, the CDR3 is TGTGCCAGCAGCCCAGACAGCGAGGAGACCCAGTACTTC. It is translated as CASSPDSEETQYF.

This chain links TRBV7-9 with TRBJ1-1; D is undetermined. The CDR3 runs 14 residues. Germline CDR1 reads SEHNR; CDR2 reads FQNEAQ (reference sequence). V was pared by 2 bases and J by 2 bases, with 9 bases between. In nucleotides, the CDR3 is TGTGCCAGCAGCTTAAGTAGGCAAAACACTGAAGCTTTCTTT. Translated: CASSLSRQNTEAFF. Drawing the rest from reference TRBV7-9 and TRBJ1-1, the complete variable domain is DTGVSQNPRHKITKRGQNVTFRCDPISEHNRLYWYRQTLGQGPEFLTYFQNEAQLEKSRLLSDRFSAERPKGSFSTLEIQRTEQGDSAMYLCASSLSRQNTEAFFGQGTRLTVV.

This rearrangement joins TRBV10-2 to TRBJ1-5; D call uncertain. The CDR3 has 12 residues. V was shortened by 6 bases and J by 4 bases, with 7 bases between the two germline ends. Germline-derived CDR1 and CDR2 are WSHSY and SAAADI. The CDR3 DNA follows: TGCGCCAGCAGCACCTTAAATCAGCCCCAGCATTTT. Its protein product is CASSTLNQPQHF.

This chain uses TRBV5-1 with TRBJ2-1, with 7 nucleotides matching TRBD2. The CDR3 sequence is 17 residues long. CDR1 is SGHRS, CDR2 YFSETQ, per germline. The ends lost 2 bases at V and 9 bases at J; junction bases unmatched: 17. CDR3 amino acids: CASSFLVSVGGKGEQFF. CDR3 in DNA: TGCGCCAGCAGCTTCTTGGTGAGCGTCGGGGGGAAGGGTGAGCAGTTCTTC.

This clone was seen more than once but under ten times. The gene calls are TRBV12-5 and TRBJ2-2, with no clear D. The CDR3 runs to 13 residues. Between the trimmed V and J ends, which lost 4 bases and 4 bases, there was a span of 7 bases. CDR1 is LGHNT and CDR2 is FRNRAP in the germline V gene. DNA of the CDR3: TGTGCTAGTGGTTCCCGTTCCACCGGGGAGCTGTTTTTT. As protein: CASGSRSTGELFF. The variable domain in full, completed from reference TRBV12-5 and TRBJ2-2, reads DARVTQTPRHKVTEMGQEVTMRCQPILGHNTVFWYRQTMMQGLELLAYFRNRAPLDDSGMPKDRFSAEMPDATLATLKIQPSEPRDSAVYFCASGSRSTGELFFGEGSRLTVL.

This clone was counted a few times. V gene TRBV30 combines with J gene TRBJ1-2, with D possibly being TRBD1 (5 bases). Germline CDR1 reads GTSNPN; CDR2 reads SVGIG (reference sequence). V was pared by 3 bases and J by 9 bases, with 14 bases between. The length of the CDR3 is 12 residues. CDR3 in amino acids: CAWRESGVSYTF. The CDR3 DNA is TGTGCCTGGAGGGAGTCGGGGGTGAGCTACACCTTC.

V gene TRBV6-1 combines with J gene TRBJ1-1, with D maybe TRBD1 (5 bases). The V gene's germline CDR1 is MNHNS and CDR2 SASEGT. The CDR3 has 11 residues. V lost 9 bases, J lost 11 bases, and 16 bases lay in between. The CDR3 DNA follows: TGTGCCAGTAGGGAGGTTGGGGGGGCTTTCTTT. Protein product: CASREVGGAFF.

This chain uses TRBV6-1 with TRBJ2-1; the D is unclear. Germline CDR1 MNHNS, CDR2 SASEGT. V was pared by 2 bases and J by 8 bases, with 10 bases between. The CDR3 spans 13 residues. This CDR3 reads CASSEPPYYEQFF. The CDR3 bases are TGTGCCAGCAGTGAACCCCCCTATTATGAGCAGTTCTTC.

This chain links TRBV9 with TRBJ2-3, with D perhaps matching TRBD2 (5 bases). The CDR3 consists of 16 residues. Germline CDR1 and CDR2: SGDLS and YYNGEE. The V end lost 0 bases, the J end lost 2 bases, and 13 bases lay between the germline ends. CDR3 region: CASSVGTRESTDTQYF. The CDR3 region has the DNA TGTGCCAGCAGCGTAGGTACGAGGGAATCCACAGATACGCAGTATTTT.

This rearrangement joins TRBV30 to TRBJ2-2, with no clear D. The CDR3 extends over 11 amino acids. Trimming left V 7 bases short and J 5 bases short, with 8 bases between. The germline V gene has CDR1 GTSNPN and CDR2 SVGIG (reference sequence). Here the CDR3 DNA reads TGTGCCTCGGGCTGGACCGGGGAGCTGTTTTTT. This gives the protein CASGWTGELFF.

The J gene is TRBJ2-2, the V gene TRBV29-1; TRBD2 might be the D (5 bases). Germline-derived CDR1 and CDR2 are SQVTM and ANQGSEA. The CDR3 extends over 14 amino acids. V gave up 2 bases and J gave up 7 bases, with 14 bases separating them. The CDR3 DNA reads as TGCAGCGTTGAATATAGTAGCGCTGGCGGGGAGCTGTTTTTT. It translates to CSVEYSSAGGELFF.

The rearrangement links TRBV10-2 to TRBJ1-2; D uncertain. Germline loops: CDR1 WSHSY, CDR2 SAAADI. CDR3 length: 13 amino acids. Trimming removed 6 bases at V and 2 bases at J, with 10 bases between. The CDR3 reads CASRSTGNYGYTF. The CDR3 nucleotides are TGCGCCAGCAGGAGCACGGGGAACTATGGCTACACCTTC.

This sequence joins TRBV7-2 and TRBJ2-1, with D perhaps matching TRBD1 (6 bases). V shed 6 bases and J shed 2 bases, with 17 bases lying between them. Germline assignment: CDR1 SGHTA and CDR2 FQGNSA. The CDR3 spans 16 residues. For the CDR3, the DNA is TGTGCCAGCAGACCTGGGGGCGCGGTTACCTACAATGAGCAGTTCTTC. It is translated as CASRPGGAVTYNEQFF.

The rearrangement uses TRBV11-2 and TRBJ2-4; D might be TRBD1 or TRBD2, each matching 5 bases. CDR1 SGHAT and CDR2 FQNNGV come from the germline V gene. V dropped 5 bases and J dropped 1 base, with 12 bases sitting between them. The CDR3 consists of 15 residues. The CDR3 DNA reads TGTGCCAGCAGCAACTTCAGGGAGGCCAAAAACATTCAGTACTTC. Its translation: CASSNFREAKNIQYF.

The gene calls are TRBV4-3 and TRBJ2-7; tentative D call: TRBD2 (6 bases). The last part of the DNA fits TRBJ2-5 better; the J call may be wrong. Germline V lookup: CDR1 LGHNA, CDR2 YSLEER. This CDR3 has 15 amino acids. CDR3 protein: CASSQTRDFQETQYF. CDR3 DNA: TGCGCCAGCAGCCAGACCCGGGACTTCCAAGAGACCCAGTACTTC.